The sequence of this T cell receptor (beta chain) was determined in a study of blood T cell repertoires in COVID-19. Across the whole study: Acute and convalescent COVID-19 samples came from the United States, Italy and Spain. T cells, B-cell-depleted T cells, or PBMCs provided the cDNA or gDNA that served as material.

In the source study's methods: Estimation of nucleated cell counts was performed using reference gene primer amplification. Using immunoSEQ multiplex PCR, the repertoire was profiled, and TCRdb retains in-frame clones only, with some absent. Clone size and the V and J calls come from that table; the DNA yielded D and trimming. Seen here are over 400,000 clones, approximately 83% observed once, and the top ten hold about 3%. Trimming pared 1 base from V and 2 bases from J, leaving 10 bases between. This CDR3 has 14 residues. Germline lookup yields CDR1 SGHRS and CDR2 YFSETQ. J is TRBJ2-7 and V is TRBV5-1, with D uncertain. Sequencing input: peripheral blood. The origin of this receptor is a human donor in a cohort sampled during active COVID-19. CDR3 in DNA: TGCGCCAGCAGCTTGCGAGACACCACCTACGAGCAGTACTTC. Translated, it gives CASSLRDTTYEQYF.